This is a list of T cell receptor beta chains from one sample in a study of T cell responses to AZD1222 COVID-19 vaccine. The protocol was immunoSEQ multiplex PCR, while the TCRdb copy is restricted to in-frame clones and leaves out a portion. The sample comprises 90,000 to 95,000 clones, 86% of which are singletons, and roughly 10% rests with the top ten. Source: peripheral blood, taken on day 0 of AZD1222 vaccination. The origin of the receptors is an adult in good health. The CDR3 runs from the conserved cysteine through the conserved F or W. A D gene is named only where the DNA matches it firmly. Expanded clones get a size class; other rows say once, few or many, or leave the size out.

D gene	clone size	V gene	J gene	CDR3 DNA	CDR3 protein
NA	NA	TRBV5-1	TRBJ1-1	TGCGCCAGCAGCAACAGGGAGGGAGGCACTGAAGCTTTCTTT	CASSNREGGTEAFF
NA	NA	TRBV7-6	TRBJ1-6	TGTGCCAGCAGCACCAGACCCCCAGGAAATTCACCCCTCCACTTT	CASSTRPPGNSPLHF
NA	NA	TRBV9	TRBJ1-4	TGTGCCAGCAGCGTAAGCTCGGGATCCCAGGGACGAAATGAAAAACTGTTTTTT	CASSVSSGSQGRNEKLFF
NA	few	TRBV4-1	TRBJ2-7	TGCGCCAGCAGCCAGAATCAGGGGCCCATTTACGAGCAGTACTTC	CASSQNQGPIYEQYF
NA	NA	TRBV29-1	TRBJ2-5	TGCAGCAGCCGGGACAATTCCCTGGGGGAGACCCAGTACTTC	CSSRDNSLGETQYF
TRBD1	NA	TRBV6-6	TRBJ2-2	TGTGCCAGCAGTCCGAAAGGGACAGGATCGAACACCGGGGAGCTGTTTTTT	CASSPKGTGSNTGELFF
NA	NA	TRBV11-2	TRBJ2-1	TGTGCCAGCAGCTTAGCGGGAATCTACAATGAGCAGTTCTTC	CASSLAGIYNEQFF
NA	NA	TRBV10-3	TRBJ2-7	TGTGCCATCAGTGTACCAGGGAGCTACGAGCAGTACTTC	CAISVPGSYEQYF
TRBD1	NA	TRBV6-5	TRBJ2-7	TGTGCCAGCAGATCCGGGACAGGGTCCTACGAGCAGTACTTC	CASRSGTGSYEQYF
NA	NA	TRBV7-2	TRBJ2-1	TGTGCCAGCAGCTTAGAAGACAGGCCTAATGAGCAGTTCTTC	CASSLEDRPNEQFF
NA	NA	TRBV28	TRBJ1-5	TGTGCCAGCAAAAACGGATATAGCAATCAGCCCCAGCATTTT	CASKNGYSNQPQHF
NA	NA	TRBV11-2	TRBJ2-2	TGTGCCAGCAGCATCCGACCAGGAACGGGCGGGGAGCTGTTTTTT	CASSIRPGTGGELFF
NA	NA	TRBV2	TRBJ1-6	TGTGCCAGAAGGGGCCCTGGGAGTTCACCCCTCCACTTT	CARRGPGSSPLHF
NA	NA	TRBV19	TRBJ1-2	TGTGCCAGTAGCCACCTCCGGGAGGATGGCTACACCTTC	CASSHLREDGYTF
NA	NA	TRBV27	TRBJ2-1	TGTGCCAGCAGCTCTTTCCGGGGCCTTGTATACAATGAGCAGTTCTTC	CASSSFRGLVYNEQFF
TRBD2	NA	TRBV3-1/TRBV3-2	TRBJ2-7	TGTGCCAGCACCCCTAGCGGGGGCACCTACGAGCAGTACTTC	CASTPSGGTYEQYF
NA	NA	TRBV10-3	TRBJ2-1	TGTGCCATCGGCGGGGATCTCGATGAGCAGTTCTTC	CAIGGDLDEQFF
NA	NA	TRBV7-9	TRBJ2-7	TGTGCCAGCAGCCCCTGGCGTGGCACAGCCCCATCCTACGAGCAGTACTTC	CASSPWRGTAPSYEQYF
TRBD2	NA	TRBV11-2	TRBJ2-4	TGTGCCAGCAGCTTCCTAGCGGACAAAAACATTCAGTACTTC	CASSFLADKNIQYF
TRBD2	NA	TRBV28	TRBJ2-3	TGTGCCAGCAGTTTATATGCTAGCGGGAGTGATACGCAGTATTTT	CASSLYASGSDTQYF
NA	NA	TRBV5-4	TRBJ1-1	TGTGCCAGCAGCCCGGGGGGGGGTGCGGTGAACACTGAAGCTTTCTTT	CASSPGGGAVNTEAFF
NA	NA	TRBV19	TRBJ1-3	TGTGCCAGTAGTCCCCTGCCGTACTCTGGAAACACCATATATTTT	CASSPLPYSGNTIYF
TRBD1	NA	TRBV5-1	TRBJ1-6	TGCGCCAGCAGCACGGAGGGACAGGGCTATAATTCACCCCTCCACTTT	CASSTEGQGYNSPLHF
NA	medium-sized	TRBV9	TRBJ2-3	TGTGCCAGCAGCGTAGGGGAGGGGGGCACAGATACGCAGTATTTT	CASSVGEGGTDTQYF
TRBD1	NA	TRBV5-1	TRBJ1-2	TGCGCCAGCAGCTCTTGGGACAGGGAGTATGGCTACACCTTC	CASSSWDREYGYTF
TRBD2	NA	TRBV7-2	TRBJ2-3	TGTGCCAGCAGCGATGGACTAGCAAGGGCAAAAACGCAGTATTTT	CASSDGLARAKTQYF
TRBD2	NA	TRBV5-6	TRBJ2-2	TGTGCCAGCAGCCGTAGCGGGGCTTACTACACCGGGGAGCTGTTTTTT	CASSRSGAYYTGELFF
NA	NA	TRBV10-1	TRBJ1-2	TGCGCCAGCAGTGGGAGCCCCAGCTATGGCTACACCTTC	CASSGSPSYGYTF